This T cell receptor beta chain was obtained from a study of shared clonotypes between healthy human individuals. Turning to the study itself: Each donor had three CD4 naive, three CD4 memory, two CD8 naive and one CD8 memory plate. Study conclusions and caveats: Depth was large, yet rarefaction showed that sorted-subset sequencing was incomplete.

The method was immunoSEQ multiplex PCR; TCRdb's version includes in-frame clones alone and lacks a portion of them. Found here are under 2,500,000 clones, approximately 96% of them singletons; the top ten hold roughly 0.13%. As concerns this clone: What it recognizes is unknown.

V was clipped by 4 bases and J by 0 bases; unmatched bases: 10. The CDR3 sequence is 17 residues long. The V gene's germline CDR1 is SGHDT and CDR2 YYEEEE. Sample: naive CD4+ T cells sorted from blood. Subset of the sample: CD45RA+ positively selected. The V call is TRBV5-6, the J call TRBJ1-1, with 9 bases that match TRBD1. The receptor comes from a man aged 18 to 35 in good health. CDR3 loop: CASSTPGTGTLNTEAFF. The DNA for the CDR3 is TGTGCCAGCAGCACCCCCGGGACAGGGACTTTGAACACTGAAGCTTTCTTT.